The source of this TCR beta chain is a study of T cells after yellow fever vaccination. The overall study: It was SMART-Seq v4 Ultra Low Input that prepared the fractions with low cell numbers. Study-wide results and caveats: Post-booster samples contained most primary-vaccination clones (around 95% CD4, around 90% CD8).

MiXCR, applied by TCRdb to the 5' RACE reads, yields one record per CDR3 protein. The profile shows some 160,000 distinct CDR3 sequences, 5.5% to 7.5% of them singletons. This clonotype was seen a handful of times. The antigen remains unidentified. Germline V gene data show CDR1 as LGHNT and CDR2 as FRNRAP. Trimming removed 0 bases at V and 3 bases at J, with 5 bases between. The CDR3 consists of 13 residues. The chain couples TRBV12-5 to TRBJ1-1, with unresolved D. This clonotype originated in a man younger than 35 who received the YFV17D yellow fever vaccine. The specimen was CD4+ T cells sorted from PBMCs, collected 4 to 6 days after the first yellow fever vaccination. The CDR3 coding sequence is TGTGCTAGTGGTTTGGTAGAGGACACTGAAGCTTTCTTT. Translation: CASGLVEDTEAFF.